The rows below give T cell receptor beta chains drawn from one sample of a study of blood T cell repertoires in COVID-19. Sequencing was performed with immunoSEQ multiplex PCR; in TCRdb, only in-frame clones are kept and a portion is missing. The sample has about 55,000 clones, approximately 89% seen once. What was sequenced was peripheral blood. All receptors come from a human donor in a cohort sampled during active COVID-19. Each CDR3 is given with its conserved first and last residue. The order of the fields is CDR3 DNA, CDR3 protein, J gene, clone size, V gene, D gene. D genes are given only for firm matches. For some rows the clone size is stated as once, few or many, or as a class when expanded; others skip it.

DNA: TGCGCCAGCAGCTTGGGGGTGGCGGAGAGGACAGATACGCAGTATTTT
CDR3: CASSLGVAERTDTQYF
J: TRBJ2-3
size: -
V: TRBV5-1
D: -

DNA: TGTGCCACCAGAGACCGGGACAGGGCTGGCAATGAGCAGTTCTTC
CDR3: CATRDRDRAGNEQFF
J: TRBJ2-1
size: -
V: TRBV24-1
D: TRBD1

DNA: TGTGCCAGCAGCTTCTCTGGGGCCAACGTCCTGACTTTC
CDR3: CASSFSGANVLTF
J: TRBJ2-6
size: -
V: TRBV6-5
D: -

DNA: TGTGCCAGCAGCTTAGCGACATCCTACACCGGGGAGCTGTTTTTT
CDR3: CASSLATSYTGELFF
J: TRBJ2-2
size: -
V: TRBV11-2
D: -

DNA: TGTGCCAGCAGTTACTTTAAAGGGGGGGAACAAGAGACCCAGTACTTC
CDR3: CASSYFKGGEQETQYF
J: TRBJ2-5
size: -
V: TRBV6-5
D: -

DNA: TGTGCCAGCAGCCGAAGTGAATCGGGAATCACTGAAGCTTTCTTT
CDR3: CASSRSESGITEAFF
J: TRBJ1-1
size: -
V: TRBV3-1/TRBV3-2
D: -

DNA: TGTGCCAGCAGCTTAGGACAGGGGGCTTGGGGCAATCAGCCCCAGCATTTT
CDR3: CASSLGQGAWGNQPQHF
J: TRBJ1-5
size: -
V: TRBV7-2
D: TRBD1

DNA: TGTGCCATCAGCAAGGACAGGGAATATGGCTACACCTTC
CDR3: CAISKDREYGYTF
J: TRBJ1-2
size: few
V: TRBV10-3
D: TRBD1

DNA: TGTGCCAGCAGCACCCGACTAGTTCTCGGGGAGCTGTTTTTT
CDR3: CASSTRLVLGELFF
J: TRBJ2-2
size: -
V: TRBV9
D: -

DNA: TGTGCCAGCAGCCTAGGAGGGTCTGGGGCCAACGTCCTGACTTTC
CDR3: CASSLGGSGANVLTF
J: TRBJ2-6
size: -
V: TRBV3-1/TRBV3-2
D: -

DNA: TGTGCCAGCAGTTACTCCCTCCAGGGGGACGTCTACGAGCAGTACTTC
CDR3: CASSYSLQGDVYEQYF
J: TRBJ2-7
size: few
V: TRBV6-5
D: TRBD1

DNA: TGTGCCATCAGCCGGGACTTCGAAAAACTGTTTTTT
CDR3: CAISRDFEKLFF
J: TRBJ1-4
size: once
V: TRBV10-3
D: -

DNA: TGTGCCAGCAGCTCCAGCGGGAGCACAGATACGCAGTATTTT
CDR3: CASSSSGSTDTQYF
J: TRBJ2-3
size: -
V: TRBV6-6
D: -

DNA: TGTGCCAGTACCGTTCCGGGACAGGGGGTCGTCGGTCAGCCCCAGCATTTT
CDR3: CASTVPGQGVVGQPQHF
J: TRBJ1-5
size: -
V: TRBV19
D: TRBD1

DNA: TGTGCCATCAGTGAGGCGGGTAACAATGAGCAGTTCTTC
CDR3: CAISEAGNNEQFF
J: TRBJ2-1
size: once
V: TRBV10-3
D: -

DNA: TGTGCCAGCAGCTTGGGCAGCGGCGGGCAGCCCCAGCATTTT
CDR3: CASSLGSGGQPQHF
J: TRBJ1-5
size: -
V: TRBV7-8
D: -

DNA: TGCGCCAGCAGCTTGGAGCCCGGGACAGGGTTTTACGAGCAGTACTTC
CDR3: CASSLEPGTGFYEQYF
J: TRBJ2-7
size: -
V: TRBV5-1
D: TRBD1

DNA: TGTGCCAGCTCATCGGGACAGGGTTGGACCGGGGAGCTGTTTTTT
CDR3: CASSSGQGWTGELFF
J: TRBJ2-2
size: medium-sized
V: TRBV18
D: TRBD1

DNA: TGTGCCAGTAGTATATCGGGAGGGGTCTCTGGGGCCAACGTCCTGACTTTC
CDR3: CASSISGGVSGANVLTF
J: TRBJ2-6
size: once
V: TRBV19
D: TRBD2

DNA: TGCGCCAGCAGCTGGGGACAGGGGGTCTACGAGCAGTACTTC
CDR3: CASSWGQGVYEQYF
J: TRBJ2-7
size: -
V: TRBV4-1
D: TRBD1

DNA: TGTGCCAGCAAAGACTCGAACACTGAAGCTTTCTTT
CDR3: CASKDSNTEAFF
J: TRBJ1-1
size: -
V: TRBV2
D: -

DNA: TGTGCCAGCAGTTTATTAGGGGCCCTGAACACTGAAGCTTTCTTT
CDR3: CASSLLGALNTEAFF
J: TRBJ1-1
size: once
V: TRBV27
D: -

DNA: TGTGCCAGCTCACTAGTAGGGACTAGCGGGAGTAATGAGCAGTTCTTC
CDR3: CASSLVGTSGSNEQFF
J: TRBJ2-1
size: -
V: TRBV18
D: TRBD2

DNA: TGTGCCAGCGCCGGTAAGGGGGAGACCCAGTACTTC
CDR3: CASAGKGETQYF
J: TRBJ2-5
size: once
V: TRBV12-3/TRBV12-4
D: -

DNA: TGTGCCAGCAGCTCCGAGACATCACCCCTCCACTTT
CDR3: CASSSETSPLHF
J: TRBJ1-6
size: -
V: TRBV7-9
D: -

DNA: TGCAGTGCTAGTGGTCGCAGTTCTGCCTACAATGAGCAGTTCTTC
CDR3: CSASGRSSAYNEQFF
J: TRBJ2-1
size: -
V: TRBV20-1
D: -

DNA: TGTGCCAGCTCACCTACAGGGTACGGTGAAGCTTTCTTT
CDR3: CASSPTGYGEAFF
J: TRBJ1-1
size: -
V: TRBV18
D: -

DNA: TGCGCCAGCAGCTCCCAGGGAAGTTACGAGCAGTACTTC
CDR3: CASSSQGSYEQYF
J: TRBJ2-7
size: once
V: TRBV5-1
D: -

DNA: TGCGCCAGCAGGCTAGCGGGAGATACCGGGGAGCTGTTTTTT
CDR3: CASRLAGDTGELFF
J: TRBJ2-2
size: few
V: TRBV10-2
D: TRBD2

DNA: TGTGCCAGCAGCTTACAGGTGATCTCGACTGAAGCTTTCTTT
CDR3: CASSLQVISTEAFF
J: TRBJ1-1
size: -
V: TRBV7-9
D: -

DNA: TGTGCCAGCAGCCAAGAGGGGGGGGCAGATACGCAGTATTTT
CDR3: CASSQEGGADTQYF
J: TRBJ2-3
size: -
V: TRBV4-2
D: TRBD2

DNA: TGTGCCAGCAGCTTATTGACCGCACAGGGAATTACTCAGCCCCAGCATTTT
CDR3: CASSLLTAQGITQPQHF
J: TRBJ1-5
size: -
V: TRBV7-2
D: -

DNA: TGTGCCACCTTGGGACAGAATTATGGCTACACCTTC
CDR3: CATLGQNYGYTF
J: TRBJ1-2
size: few
V: TRBV28
D: TRBD1

DNA: TGTGCCAGCACCGGACAGGGGGTTAACTATGGCTACACCTTC
CDR3: CASTGQGVNYGYTF
J: TRBJ1-2
size: -
V: TRBV6-6
D: TRBD1

DNA: TGCGCCAGCAGCTTGTTGGGCAGGGTTGGGGAAAAACTGTTTTTT
CDR3: CASSLLGRVGEKLFF
J: TRBJ1-4
size: -
V: TRBV5-1
D: -

DNA: TGTGCCAGCAGCCTCCAGGGGGCGCCGATTACTGAAGCTTTCTTT
CDR3: CASSLQGAPITEAFF
J: TRBJ1-1
size: -
V: TRBV6-5
D: TRBD1

DNA: TGTGCCAGCAGTTCCCCCCACTTGAGCGAGCAGTTCTTC
CDR3: CASSSPHLSEQFF
J: TRBJ2-1
size: -
V: TRBV6-5
D: -

DNA: TGTGCCAGCACCCCCCCCCGCGGTGATCATTCACCCCTCCACTTT
CDR3: CASTPPRGDHSPLHF
J: TRBJ1-6
size: -
V: TRBV2
D: -

DNA: TGTGCCAGCTGGGGGGACAGCACCTACAATGAGCAGTTCTTC
CDR3: CASWGDSTYNEQFF
J: TRBJ2-1
size: -
V: TRBV6-5
D: -

DNA: TGTGCCAGCAGCTCTACAGGGCGAGGAGCTTTCTTT
CDR3: CASSSTGRGAFF
J: TRBJ1-1
size: once
V: TRBV7-9
D: -

DNA: TGTGCCAGCAGTTTGGACATCGCCGAGCAGTACTTC
CDR3: CASSLDIAEQYF
J: TRBJ2-7
size: -
V: TRBV12-3/TRBV12-4
D: -

DNA: TGTGCCAGCAGTGACCTTACAGGGTGGCCCAGCACTGAAGCTTTCTTT
CDR3: CASSDLTGWPSTEAFF
J: TRBJ1-1
size: -
V: TRBV6-1
D: -

DNA: TGTGCCAGCAGTGATGACAGGGCTTCAAGTTTT
CDR3: CASSDDRASSF
J: TRBJ1-5
size: -
V: TRBV2
D: TRBD1

DNA: TGTGCCAGCAGCCCCAGACAGGGGGGATTCGTGGAGCAGTTCTTC
CDR3: CASSPRQGGFVEQFF
J: TRBJ2-1
size: -
V: TRBV7-6
D: TRBD1

DNA: TGTGCCAGCAGCAAAGAGCTAGGGGTTCAAGAGACCCAGTACTTC
CDR3: CASSKELGVQETQYF
J: TRBJ2-5
size: -
V: TRBV21-1
D: -

DNA: TGCGCCAGCAGTGCGAGTGTCACCGGGGAGCTGTTTTTT
CDR3: CASSASVTGELFF
J: TRBJ2-2
size: few
V: TRBV10-1
D: -

DNA: TGTGCCAGCAGGCTTCCCGGACAGGCCTACGAGCAGTACTTC
CDR3: CASRLPGQAYEQYF
J: TRBJ2-7
size: -
V: TRBV6-5
D: TRBD1

DNA: TGTGCCAGCTCGGAGGGGGCAAGGAATGAGCAGTTCTTC
CDR3: CASSEGARNEQFF
J: TRBJ2-1
size: -
V: TRBV12-3/TRBV12-4
D: -

DNA: TGTGCCAGCAGCAGGACAGGGAGCACCTACGAGCAGTACTTC
CDR3: CASSRTGSTYEQYF
J: TRBJ2-7
size: few
V: TRBV7-9
D: TRBD1

DNA: TGCGCCAGCAGCTTGGTTCCGGGTCTTGACTATGGCTACACCTTC
CDR3: CASSLVPGLDYGYTF
J: TRBJ1-2
size: -
V: TRBV5-1
D: -

DNA: TGCGCCAGCCTAGGCGGGAGCCAAGATACGCAGTATTTT
CDR3: CASLGGSQDTQYF
J: TRBJ2-3
size: -
V: TRBV10-2
D: TRBD2